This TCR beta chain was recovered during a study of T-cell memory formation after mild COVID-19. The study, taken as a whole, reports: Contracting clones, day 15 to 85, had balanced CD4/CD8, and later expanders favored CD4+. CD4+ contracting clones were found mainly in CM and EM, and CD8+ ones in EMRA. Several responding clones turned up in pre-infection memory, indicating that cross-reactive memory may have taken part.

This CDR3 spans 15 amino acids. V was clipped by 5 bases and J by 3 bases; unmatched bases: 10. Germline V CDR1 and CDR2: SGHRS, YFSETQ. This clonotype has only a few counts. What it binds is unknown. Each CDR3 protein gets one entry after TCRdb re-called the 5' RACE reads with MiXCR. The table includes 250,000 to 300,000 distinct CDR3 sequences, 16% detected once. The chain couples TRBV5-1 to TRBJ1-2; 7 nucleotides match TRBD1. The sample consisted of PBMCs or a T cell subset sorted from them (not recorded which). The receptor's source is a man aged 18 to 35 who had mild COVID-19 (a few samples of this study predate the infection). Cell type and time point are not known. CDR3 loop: CASSKDGQDYYGYTF. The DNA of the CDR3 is TGCGCCAGCAGTAAGGACGGACAGGACTACTATGGCTACACCTTC.